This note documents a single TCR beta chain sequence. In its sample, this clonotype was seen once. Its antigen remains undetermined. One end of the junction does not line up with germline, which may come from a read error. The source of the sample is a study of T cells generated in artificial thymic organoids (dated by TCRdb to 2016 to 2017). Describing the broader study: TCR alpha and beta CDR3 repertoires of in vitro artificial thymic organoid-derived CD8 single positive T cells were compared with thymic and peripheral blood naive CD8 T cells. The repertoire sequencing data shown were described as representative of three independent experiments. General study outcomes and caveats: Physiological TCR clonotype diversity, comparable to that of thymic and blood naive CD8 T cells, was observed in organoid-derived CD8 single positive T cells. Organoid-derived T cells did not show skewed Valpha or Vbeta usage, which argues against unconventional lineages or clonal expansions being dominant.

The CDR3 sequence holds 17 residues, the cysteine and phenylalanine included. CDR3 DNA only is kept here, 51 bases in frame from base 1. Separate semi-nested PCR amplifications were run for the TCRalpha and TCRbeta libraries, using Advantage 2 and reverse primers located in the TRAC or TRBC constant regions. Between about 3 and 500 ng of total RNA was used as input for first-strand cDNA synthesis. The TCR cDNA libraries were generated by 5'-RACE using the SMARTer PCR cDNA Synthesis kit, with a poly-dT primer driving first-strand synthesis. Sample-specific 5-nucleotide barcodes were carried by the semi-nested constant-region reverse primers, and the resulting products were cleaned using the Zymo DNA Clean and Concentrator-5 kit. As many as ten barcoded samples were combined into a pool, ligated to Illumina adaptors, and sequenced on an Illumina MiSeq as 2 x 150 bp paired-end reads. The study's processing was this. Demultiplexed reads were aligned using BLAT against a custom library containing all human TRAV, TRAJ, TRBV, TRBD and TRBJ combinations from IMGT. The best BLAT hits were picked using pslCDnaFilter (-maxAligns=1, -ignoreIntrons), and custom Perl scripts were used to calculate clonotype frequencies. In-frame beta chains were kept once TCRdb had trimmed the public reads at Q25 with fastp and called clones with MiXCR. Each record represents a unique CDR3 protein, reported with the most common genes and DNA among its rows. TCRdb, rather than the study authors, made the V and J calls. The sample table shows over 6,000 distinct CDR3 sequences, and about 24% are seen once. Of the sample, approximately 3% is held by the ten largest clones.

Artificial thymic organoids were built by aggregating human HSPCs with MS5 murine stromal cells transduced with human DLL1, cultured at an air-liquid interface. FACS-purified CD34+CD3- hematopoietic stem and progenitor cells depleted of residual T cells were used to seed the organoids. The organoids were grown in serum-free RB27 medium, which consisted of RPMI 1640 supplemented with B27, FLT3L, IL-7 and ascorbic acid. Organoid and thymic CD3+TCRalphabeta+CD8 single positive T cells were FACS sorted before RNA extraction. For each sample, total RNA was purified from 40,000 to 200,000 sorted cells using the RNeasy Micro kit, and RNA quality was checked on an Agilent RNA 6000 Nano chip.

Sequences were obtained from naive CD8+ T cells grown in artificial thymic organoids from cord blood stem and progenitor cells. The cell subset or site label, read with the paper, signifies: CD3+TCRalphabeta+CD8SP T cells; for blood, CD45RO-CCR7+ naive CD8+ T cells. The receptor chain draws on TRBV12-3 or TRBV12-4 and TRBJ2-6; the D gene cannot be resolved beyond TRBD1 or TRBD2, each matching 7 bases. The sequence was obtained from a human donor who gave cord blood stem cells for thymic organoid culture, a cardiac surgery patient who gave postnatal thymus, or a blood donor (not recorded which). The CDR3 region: CASRAGTRAGGANALTF. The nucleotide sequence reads TGTGCCAGCCGAGCGGGGACCCGGGCAGGGGGGGCCAACGCCCTGACTTTC.